In this sample, the clone carrying this T cell receptor beta chain turned up many times. The ends lost 5 bases at V and 5 bases at J; junction bases unmatched: 3. The CDR3 is 15 amino acids. Co-extraction of RNA and DNA was performed on about 19-33 mg of unsorted bulk tissue. Making TCR beta cDNA involved roughly 500 ng total RNA and a constant-region primer. For TCR beta, libraries were produced by three nested multiplex PCR rounds using slightly modified ARM-PCR. Running 10 cycles apiece, the first two PCR rounds relied on TRBV1-TRBV30 forward primers together with a C-beta reverse primer. TCRdb reanalysed the multiplex PCR reads using MiXCR and keeps one entry per CDR3 protein. Of approximately 110,000 distinct CDR3 sequences listed, around 64% are singletons. This entry comes from a study of tumor-infiltrating lymphocytes in primary liver carcinoma.

The clonotype originates from a woman aged 55-70 years with primary liver carcinoma and hepatitis B virus infection. The sequenced material came from liver tumor tissue from sampling region 3. The subset denotes: tumor region T3, left-lateral pole. The V call is TRBV12-3 or TRBV12-4, the J call TRBJ2-6; 10 nucleotides agree with TRBD1. As DNA, the CDR3 is TGTGCCAGCAGTGGGGGACAGGGGTGGGCCAACGTCCTGACTTTC. This translates into CASSGGQGWANVLTF.